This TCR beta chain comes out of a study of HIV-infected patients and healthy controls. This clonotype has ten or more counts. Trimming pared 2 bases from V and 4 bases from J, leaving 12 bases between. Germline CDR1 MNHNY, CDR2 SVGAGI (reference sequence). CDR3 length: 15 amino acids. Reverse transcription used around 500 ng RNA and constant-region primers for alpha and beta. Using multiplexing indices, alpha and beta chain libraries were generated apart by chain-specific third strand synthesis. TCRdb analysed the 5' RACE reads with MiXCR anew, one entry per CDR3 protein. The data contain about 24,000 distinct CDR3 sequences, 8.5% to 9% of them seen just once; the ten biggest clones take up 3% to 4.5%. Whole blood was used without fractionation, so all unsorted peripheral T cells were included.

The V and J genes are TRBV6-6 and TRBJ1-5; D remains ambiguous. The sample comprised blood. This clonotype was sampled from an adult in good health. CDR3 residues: CASSYEGGRNQPQHF. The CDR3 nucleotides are TGTGCCAGCAGTTACGAGGGTGGGAGGAATCAGCCCCAGCATTTT.